This T cell receptor beta chain originates from a study of early T cells in non-severe SARS-CoV-2 infection. Background on the study: Sequencing of bulk RNA from unsorted whole blood was done, without chain pairing.

This clonotype appeared many times. What it recognizes is unknown. General study findings and limits: A preference for anti-spike CD8 responses marked VDJdb matching, which missed private and CD4 specificities.

Unique molecular identifiers were affixed to single, distinct cDNA molecules. From the 5' RACE reads, TCRdb called clonotypes with MiXCR, one entry per CDR3 protein. The sample yields fewer than 50,000 distinct CDR3 sequences, approximately 6% seen once. The CDR3 has 13 amino acids. Germline-derived CDR1 and CDR2 are SQVTM and ANQGSEA. Trimming stripped 7 bases from V and 0 bases from J, with 12 bases between. The source of this sequence is an adult who was a healthcare worker with PCR-confirmed SARS-CoV-2 infection or an uninfected control (not recorded which). The V and J genes are TRBV29-1 and TRBJ1-1; D uncertain. The sample comprised whole blood. CDR3 in DNA: TGCAGCGGTTTAGAACAGCTGAACACTGAAGCTTTCTTT. Residues: CSGLEQLNTEAFF.